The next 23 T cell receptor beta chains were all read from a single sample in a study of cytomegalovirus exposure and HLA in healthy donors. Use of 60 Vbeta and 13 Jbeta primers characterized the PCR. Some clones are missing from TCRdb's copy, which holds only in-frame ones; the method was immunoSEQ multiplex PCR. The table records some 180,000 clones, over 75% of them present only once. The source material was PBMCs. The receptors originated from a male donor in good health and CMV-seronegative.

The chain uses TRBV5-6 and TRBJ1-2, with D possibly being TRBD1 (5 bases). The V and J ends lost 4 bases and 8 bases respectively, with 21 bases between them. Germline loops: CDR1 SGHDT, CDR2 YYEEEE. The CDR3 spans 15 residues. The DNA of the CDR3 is TGTGCCAGCAGCCCCCTCACCGGGGGAACTCGAGGCTACACCTTC. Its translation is CASSPLTGGTRGYTF.

The CDR3 nucleotides read TGTGCCAGCGGGGCAAGCCGGTCGTACAATGAGCAGTTCTTC. Its translation: CASGASRSYNEQFF. V and J are TRBV2 and TRBJ2-1, with a possible D match to TRBD1 (5 bases). This CDR3 spans 14 amino acids. The V end was cut by 8 bases, the J end by 4 bases, with 15 bases between. Germline V gives CDR1 SNHLY, CDR2 FYNNEI.

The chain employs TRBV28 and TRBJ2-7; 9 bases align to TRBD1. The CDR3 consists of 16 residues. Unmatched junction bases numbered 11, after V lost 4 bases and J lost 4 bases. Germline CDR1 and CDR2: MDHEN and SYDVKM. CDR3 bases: TGTGCCAGCAGTTCCCCAGGGACAGGGAGTGGGTACGAGCAGTACTTC. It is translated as CASSSPGTGSGYEQYF.

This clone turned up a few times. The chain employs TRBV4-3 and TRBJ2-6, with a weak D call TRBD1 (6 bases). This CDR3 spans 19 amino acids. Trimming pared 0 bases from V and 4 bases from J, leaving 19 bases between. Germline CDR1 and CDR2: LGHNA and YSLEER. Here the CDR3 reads CASSQETLRQAPGANVLTF. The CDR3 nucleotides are TGCGCCAGCAGCCAAGAAACATTAAGACAGGCGCCCGGGGCCAACGTCCTGACTTTC.

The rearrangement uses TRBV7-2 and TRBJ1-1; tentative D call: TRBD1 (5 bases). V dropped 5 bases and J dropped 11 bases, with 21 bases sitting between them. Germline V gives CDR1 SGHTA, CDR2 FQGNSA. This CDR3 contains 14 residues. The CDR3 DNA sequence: TGTGCCAGCAGCCCGGGGACCCTCGGGGGTGAGGCTTTCTTT. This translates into CASSPGTLGGEAFF.

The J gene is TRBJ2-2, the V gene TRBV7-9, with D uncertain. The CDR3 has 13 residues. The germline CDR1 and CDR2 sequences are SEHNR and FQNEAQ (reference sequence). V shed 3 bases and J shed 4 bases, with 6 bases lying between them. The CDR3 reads CASSFRSTGELFF. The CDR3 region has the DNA TGTGCCAGCAGCTTCCGCAGCACCGGGGAGCTGTTTTTT. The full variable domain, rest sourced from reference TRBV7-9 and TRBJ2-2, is DTGVSQNPRHKITKRGQNVTFRCDPISEHNRLYWYRQTLGQGPEFLTYFQNEAQLEKSRLLSDRFSAERPKGSFSTLEIQRTEQGDSAMYLCASSFRSTGELFFGEGSRLTVL.

The CDR3 nucleotides are TGTGCCAGCTCACCTAGACAGGGGATCTACGAGCAGTACTTC. As protein: CASSPRQGIYEQYF. V usage is TRBV18 and J usage is TRBJ2-7; 8 bases are shared with TRBD1. The CDR3 runs 14 residues. V dropped 3 bases and J dropped 3; count of bases not matched to a gene: 4. Germline assignment: CDR1 KGHSH and CDR2 LQKENI.

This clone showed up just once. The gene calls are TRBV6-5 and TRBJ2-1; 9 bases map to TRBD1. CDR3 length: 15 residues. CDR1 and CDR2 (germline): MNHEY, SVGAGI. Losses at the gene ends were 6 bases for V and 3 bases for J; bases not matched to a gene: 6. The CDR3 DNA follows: TGTGCCAGCAGGACGGGACAGGGAATCTACAATGAGCAGTTCTTC. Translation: CASRTGQGIYNEQFF.

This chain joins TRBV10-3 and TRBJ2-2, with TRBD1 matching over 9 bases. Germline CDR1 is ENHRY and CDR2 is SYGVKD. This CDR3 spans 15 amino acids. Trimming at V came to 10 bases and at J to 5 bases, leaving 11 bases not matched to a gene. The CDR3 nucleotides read TGTGCCACCGGACAGGGGCTGGGTGTTACCGGGGAGCTGTTTTTT. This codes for CATGQGLGVTGELFF.

The CDR3 here is CASSLVSPGSGEKLFF. The CDR3 DNA sequence: TGTGCCAGCAGCTTAGTTTCGCCAGGGTCTGGGGAAAAACTGTTTTTT. V usage is TRBV7-2 and J usage is TRBJ1-4, with a tentative D call TRBD1 (5 bases). Germline-derived CDR1 and CDR2 are SGHTA and FQGNSA. The CDR3 extends over 16 amino acids. V was pared by 1 base and J by 8 bases, with 17 bases between.

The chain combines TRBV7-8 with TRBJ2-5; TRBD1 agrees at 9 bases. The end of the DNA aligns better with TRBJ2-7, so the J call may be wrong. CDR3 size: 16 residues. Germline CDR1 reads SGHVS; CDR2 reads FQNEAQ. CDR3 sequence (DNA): TGTGCCAGCAGCTTAGCTGGGGGGACAGGGACCTACGAGCAGTACTTC. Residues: CASSLAGGTGTYEQYF.

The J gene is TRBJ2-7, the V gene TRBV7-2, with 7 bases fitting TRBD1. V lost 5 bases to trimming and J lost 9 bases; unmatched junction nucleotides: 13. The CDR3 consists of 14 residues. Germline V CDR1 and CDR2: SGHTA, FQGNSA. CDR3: CASSPKGAVHGQYF. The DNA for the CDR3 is TGTGCCAGCAGCCCAAAGGGGGCGGTCCACGGGCAGTACTTC.

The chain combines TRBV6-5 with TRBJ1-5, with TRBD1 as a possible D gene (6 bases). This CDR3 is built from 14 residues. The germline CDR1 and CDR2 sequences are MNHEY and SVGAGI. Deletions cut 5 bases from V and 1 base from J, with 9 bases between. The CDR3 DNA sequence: TGTGCCAGCAGTGGGGGGGCGAGCAATCAGCCCCAGCATTTT. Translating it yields CASSGGASNQPQHF.

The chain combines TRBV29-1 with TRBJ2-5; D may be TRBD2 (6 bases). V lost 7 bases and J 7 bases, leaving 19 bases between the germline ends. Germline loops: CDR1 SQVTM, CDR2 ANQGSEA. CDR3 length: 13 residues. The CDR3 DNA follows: TGCAGCGGGCGGGACTCCCGGGGGTTGACCCAGTACTTC. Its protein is CSGRDSRGLTQYF.

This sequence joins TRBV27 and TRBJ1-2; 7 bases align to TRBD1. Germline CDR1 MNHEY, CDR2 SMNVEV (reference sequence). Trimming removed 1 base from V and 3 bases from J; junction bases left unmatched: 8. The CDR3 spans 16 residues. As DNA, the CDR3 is TGTGCCAGCAGTTTATTAGGGCAGGGGGTACACTATGGCTACACCTTC. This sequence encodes CASSLLGQGVHYGYTF.

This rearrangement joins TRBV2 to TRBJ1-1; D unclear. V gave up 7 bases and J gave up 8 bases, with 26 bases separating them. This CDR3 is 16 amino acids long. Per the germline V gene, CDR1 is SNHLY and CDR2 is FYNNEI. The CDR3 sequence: CASTSEWEGLDEEAFF. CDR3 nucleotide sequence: TGTGCCAGCACTTCGGAGTGGGAGGGTCTCGATGAGGAAGCTTTCTTT. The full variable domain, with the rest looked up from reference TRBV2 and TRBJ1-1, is EPEVTQTPSHQVTQMGQEVILRCVPISNHLYFYWYRQILGQKVEFLVSFYNNEISEKSEIFDDQFSVERPDGSNFTLKIRSTKLEDSAMYFCASTSEWEGLDEEAFFGQGTRLTVV.

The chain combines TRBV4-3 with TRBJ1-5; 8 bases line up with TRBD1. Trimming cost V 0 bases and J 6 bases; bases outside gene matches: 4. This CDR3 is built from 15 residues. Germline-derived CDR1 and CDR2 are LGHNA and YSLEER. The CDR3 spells CASSQDGTGGQPQHF. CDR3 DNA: TGCGCCAGCAGCCAAGATGGAACAGGGGGTCAGCCCCAGCATTTT.

CDR3 amino acids: CASSKMTGGLDEQFF. CDR3 coding DNA: TGTGCCAGCAGCAAAATGACAGGGGGCCTGGATGAGCAGTTCTTC. The rearrangement links TRBV7-2 to TRBJ2-1; TRBD1 matches at 10 bases. This CDR3 has 15 residues. The V and J ends lost 5 bases and 8 bases, in that order; junction bases with no gene match: 9. CDR1 SGHTA and CDR2 FQGNSA come from the germline V gene.

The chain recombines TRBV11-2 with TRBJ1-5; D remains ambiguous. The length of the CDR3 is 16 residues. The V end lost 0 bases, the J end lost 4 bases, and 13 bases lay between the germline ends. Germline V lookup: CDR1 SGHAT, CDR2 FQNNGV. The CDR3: CASSLDGGLGNQPQHF. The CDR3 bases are TGTGCCAGCAGCTTAGATGGCGGGTTAGGGAATCAGCCCCAGCATTTT.

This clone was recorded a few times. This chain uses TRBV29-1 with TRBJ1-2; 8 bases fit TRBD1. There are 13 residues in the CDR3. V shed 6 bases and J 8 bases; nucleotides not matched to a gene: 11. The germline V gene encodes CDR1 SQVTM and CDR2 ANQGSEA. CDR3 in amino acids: CSVAKQGVRGYTF. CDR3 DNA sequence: TGCAGCGTCGCAAAACAGGGGGTTCGGGGCTACACCTTC.

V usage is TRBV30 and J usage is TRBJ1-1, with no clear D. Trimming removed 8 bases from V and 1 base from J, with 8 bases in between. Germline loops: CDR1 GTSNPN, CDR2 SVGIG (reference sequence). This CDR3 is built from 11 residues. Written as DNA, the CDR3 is TGTGCCCGTCAGAAGAACACTGAAGCTTTCTTT. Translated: CARQKNTEAFF.

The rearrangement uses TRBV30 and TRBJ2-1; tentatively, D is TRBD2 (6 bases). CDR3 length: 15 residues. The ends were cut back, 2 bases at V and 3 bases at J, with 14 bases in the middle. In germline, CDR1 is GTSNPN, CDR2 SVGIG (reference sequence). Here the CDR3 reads CAWSTRGDLYNEQFF. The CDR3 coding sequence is TGTGCCTGGAGTACCCGCGGGGACCTCTACAATGAGCAGTTCTTC.

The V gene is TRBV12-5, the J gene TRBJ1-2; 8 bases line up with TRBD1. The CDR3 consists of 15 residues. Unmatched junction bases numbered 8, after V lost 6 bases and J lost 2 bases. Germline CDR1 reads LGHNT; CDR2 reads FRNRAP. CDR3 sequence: CASGNPGTGNYGYTF. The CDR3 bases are TGTGCTAGTGGCAATCCCGGGACAGGAAACTATGGCTACACCTTC.